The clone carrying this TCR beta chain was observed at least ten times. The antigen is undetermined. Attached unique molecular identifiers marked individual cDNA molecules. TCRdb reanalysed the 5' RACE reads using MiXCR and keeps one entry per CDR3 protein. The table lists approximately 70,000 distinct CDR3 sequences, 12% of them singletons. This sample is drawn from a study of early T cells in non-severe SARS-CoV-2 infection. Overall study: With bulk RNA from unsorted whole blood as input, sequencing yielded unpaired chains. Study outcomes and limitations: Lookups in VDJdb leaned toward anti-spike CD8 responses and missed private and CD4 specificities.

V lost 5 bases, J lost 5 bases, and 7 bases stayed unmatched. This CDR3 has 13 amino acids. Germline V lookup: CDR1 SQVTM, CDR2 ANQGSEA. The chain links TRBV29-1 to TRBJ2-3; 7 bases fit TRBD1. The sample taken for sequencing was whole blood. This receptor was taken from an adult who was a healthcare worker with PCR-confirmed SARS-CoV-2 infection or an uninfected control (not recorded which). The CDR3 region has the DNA TGCAGCGTTAGGGGGTCAGGGGGAGATACGCAGTATTTT. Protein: CSVRGSGGDTQYF.